This T cell receptor (beta chain) was found in a study of CD8+CD57+ T cells in acquired aplastic anemia. Study conclusions and caveats: Patients and controls were not found to differ significantly in CD8+ Simpson's diversity.

For CDR3 and TCR beta VDJ profiling, genomic DNA was the template used. TCRdb re-called the reads with MiXCR, one entry per CDR3 protein. Of about 210,000 distinct CDR3 sequences in the sample, 60% to 65% were seen once. For this clonotype: Its antigen remains unknown.

Trimming pared 0 bases from V and 4 bases from J, leaving 13 bases between. Germline V gives CDR1 LNHNV, CDR2 YYDKDF (reference sequence). CDR3 length equals 15 residues. The sequenced sample was sorted CD4+, CD8+, or CD8+CD57+ T cells (not recorded which) from PBMCs. The receptor's source is a human donor in good health. The chain has TRBV15 and TRBJ2-7; D is perhaps TRBD2 (5 bases). Here the CDR3 DNA reads TGTGCCACCAGCAGAGATAATGAGGGAATGTACGAGCAGTACTTC. It encodes CATSRDNEGMYEQYF.